This T cell receptor (beta chain) was profiled in a study of T-cell memory formation after mild COVID-19. General study results and limits: Clones that contracted from day 15 to 85 had balanced CD4/CD8; later expanders were CD4+ biased. Several responding clones turned up in pre-infection memory, indicating that cross-reactive memory may have taken part.

Note on this clonotype: What it binds is not known.

From the 5' RACE reads, TCRdb called clonotypes with MiXCR, one entry per CDR3 protein. The repertoire holds approximately 300,000 distinct CDR3 sequences, with around 8% as singletons. Germline CDR1 and CDR2: SQVTM and ANQGSEA. The CDR3 contains 14 residues. V shed 6 bases, J shed 3 bases, and the junction held 9 bases outside the gene matches. This receptor was identified in a man aged 18 to 29 who had mild COVID-19 (a few samples of this study predate the infection). Cell type and time point are not known. V usage is TRBV29-1 and J usage is TRBJ1-1; 8 bases line up with TRBD1. What was sequenced was PBMCs or a T cell subset sorted from them (not recorded which). CDR3 coding DNA: TGCAGCGTCATGTACAGGGGGGTGGACACTGAAGCTTTCTTT. This encodes CSVMYRGVDTEAFF.